The source of this T cell receptor beta chain is a study of T cell responses to AZD1222 COVID-19 vaccine. Study in general: Pooling of second doses given at about 4 or about 12 weeks was done. Findings of the study overall: Seropositive at baseline were only six AZD1222 recipients. Dominant CD4 TCR responses targeted spike regions 160-218 and 743-854. Recipients of two AZD1222 doses showed rising Spike-specific TCR breadth and depth.

On this clone itself: What it binds is unknown.

Only in-frame clones appear in the TCRdb table, and some are missing; sequencing was by immunoSEQ multiplex PCR. The data show 100,000 to 150,000 clones, 94% seen once. Source: peripheral blood, taken on day 0 of AZD1222 vaccination. This sequence originates from an adult in good health.

The CDR3 sequence: CASKVGGGGRDTEAFF. As DNA, the CDR3 is TGTGCCAGCAAAGTTGGTGGGGGTGGTCGGGACACTGAAGCTTTCTTT. The V and J genes are TRBV28 and TRBJ1-1, with D perhaps matching TRBD1 (5 bases). Germline assignment: CDR1 MDHEN and CDR2 SYDVKM. V shed 7 bases and J shed 3 bases, with 21 bases lying between them. The CDR3 is 16 residues long. The variable domain in full, completed from reference TRBV28 and TRBJ1-1, reads DVKVTQSSRYLVKRTGEKVFLECVQDMDHENMFWYRQDPGLGLRLIYFSYDVKMKEKGDIPEGYSVSREKKERFSLILESASTNQTSMYLCASKVGGGGRDTEAFFGQGTRLTVV.